The 8 T cell receptor beta chains in this list originate from one sample, sequenced in a study of response to subunit inactivated influenza vaccine. In TCRdb, the RT-PCR reads were re-called with MiXCR into one record per CDR3 protein. The sample holds roughly 630,000 distinct CDR3 sequences, about 15% seen once. Here the sequenced sample was PBMCs from blood, taken around 14 days before vaccination. The receptor source for this set is a man aged 50 to 60 who received an inactivated influenza vaccine.

The sample holds a few counts of this clonotype. V gene TRBV4-2 combines with J gene TRBJ2-5, with 8 bases identical to TRBD1. With V trimmed by 4 bases and J by 2 bases, 12 bases remained unmatched. Germline CDR1 LGHNA, CDR2 YNFKEQ. The CDR3 sequence is 17 residues long. CDR3 sequence (DNA): TGTGCCAGCAGCCCTCTAGGACAGGGCGGAGAACAAGAGACCCAGTACTTC. Encoded protein: CASSPLGQGGEQETQYF.

The sample holds a few counts of this clonotype. The CDR3 spells CASSQGGLTSGANVLTF. The DNA of the CDR3 is TGCGCCAGCAGCCAAGGGGGGCTAACCTCTGGGGCCAACGTCCTGACTTTC. The genes are TRBV4-3 and TRBJ2-6, with D possibly matching TRBD1 (6 bases). This CDR3 region has 17 residues. The germline V gene encodes CDR1 LGHNA and CDR2 YSLEER. Deletions cut 1 base from V and 0 bases from J, with 10 bases between.

The chain combines TRBV6-1 with TRBJ2-2; the match to TRBD2 covers 11 bases. The CDR3 contains 15 residues. Per the germline V gene, CDR1 is MNHNS and CDR2 is SASEGT. V was pared by 6 bases and J by 5 bases, with 5 bases of the junction left unmatched. CDR3 nucleotides: TGTGCCAGCAGCGGGACTAGCGGTATTACCGGGGAGCTGTTTTTT. This gives the protein CASSGTSGITGELFF.

This clonotype appeared a few times. CDR3 DNA sequence: TGTGCCAGCAGCCTTATCCCGGGACAGGGAGGCTCGGGGCAGTTCTTC. It encodes CASSLIPGQGGSGQFF. This sequence joins TRBV7-8 and TRBJ2-1; TRBD1 aligns across 9 bases. This CDR3 spans 16 amino acids. Germline CDR1 and CDR2: SGHVS and FQNEAQ. V shed 5 bases and J 12 bases; nucleotides not matched to a gene: 17. Based on the CDR3 plus reference TRBV7-8 and TRBJ2-1, the full variable domain is GAGVSQSPRYKVAKRGQDVALRCDPISGHVSLFWYQQALGQGPEFLTYFQNEAQLDKSGLPSDRFFAERPEGSVSTLKIQRTQQEDSAVYLCASSLIPGQGGSGQFFGPGTRLTVL.

The chain is built from TRBV29-1 and TRBJ1-1; the match to TRBD1 covers 8 bases. The germline V gene has CDR1 SQVTM and CDR2 ANQGSEA. V was clipped by 4 bases and J by 4 bases; unmatched bases: 5. This CDR3 has 13 amino acids. In nucleotides, the CDR3 is TGCAGCGTTGGGAAACAGGGGGGCACTGAAGCTTTCTTT. The encoded protein is CSVGKQGGTEAFF.

This clonotype was observed a handful of times. The chain recombines TRBV7-2 with TRBJ1-3; D remains ambiguous. The V end was cut by 1 base, the J end by 4 bases, with 8 bases between. This CDR3 comprises 14 residues. Germline lookup yields CDR1 SGHTA and CDR2 FQGNSA. The CDR3 nucleotides are TGTGCCAGCAGCTTAGTACAAATAGGAAACACCATATATTTT. Its protein is CASSLVQIGNTIYF.

The gene calls are TRBV18 and TRBJ2-7; 7 nucleotides line up with TRBD1. Losses at the gene ends were 5 bases for V and 0 bases for J; bases not matched to a gene: 10. From germline, CDR1 is KGHSH and CDR2 LQKENI. This CDR3 comprises 16 residues. The CDR3 coding sequence is TGTGCCAGCTCAACTCGACAGGGAATCTTCTCCTACGAGCAGTACTTC. Amino acids: CASSTRQGIFSYEQYF.

This clonotype occurred a few times. The gene calls are TRBV27 and TRBJ2-7; 10 nucleotides agree with TRBD2. The CDR3 sequence is 15 residues long. The germline V gene encodes CDR1 MNHEY and CDR2 SMNVEV (reference sequence). V lost 5 bases, J lost 5 bases, and 9 bases stayed unmatched. CDR3 region: CASSPFLAGDNEQYF. The CDR3 nucleotides read TGTGCCAGCAGTCCCTTTCTAGCGGGAGATAACGAGCAGTACTTC.